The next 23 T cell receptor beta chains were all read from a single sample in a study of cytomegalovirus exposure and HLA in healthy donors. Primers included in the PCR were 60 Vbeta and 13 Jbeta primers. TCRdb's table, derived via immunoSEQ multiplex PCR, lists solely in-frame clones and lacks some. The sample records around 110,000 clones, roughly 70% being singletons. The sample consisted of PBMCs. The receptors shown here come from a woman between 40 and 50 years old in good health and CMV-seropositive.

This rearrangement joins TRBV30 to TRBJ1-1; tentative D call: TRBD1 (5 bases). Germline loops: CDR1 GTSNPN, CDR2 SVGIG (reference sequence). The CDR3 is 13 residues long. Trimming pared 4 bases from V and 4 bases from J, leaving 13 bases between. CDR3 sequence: CAWNGVRGTEAFF. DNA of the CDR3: TGTGCCTGGAATGGTGTAAGGGGCACTGAAGCTTTCTTT.

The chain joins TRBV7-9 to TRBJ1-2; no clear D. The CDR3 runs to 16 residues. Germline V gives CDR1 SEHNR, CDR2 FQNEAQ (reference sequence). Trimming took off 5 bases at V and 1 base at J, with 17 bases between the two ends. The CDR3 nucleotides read TGTGCCAGCAGCCCCACGACTAAGGCGGATAACTATGGCTACACCTTC. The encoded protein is CASSPTTKADNYGYTF.

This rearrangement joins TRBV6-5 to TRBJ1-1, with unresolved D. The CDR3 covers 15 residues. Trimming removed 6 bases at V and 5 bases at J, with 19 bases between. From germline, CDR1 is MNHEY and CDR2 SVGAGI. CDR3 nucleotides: TGTGCCAGCAGCCCTAATCGGGGTCGTGCAACTGAAGCTTTCTTT. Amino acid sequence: CASSPNRGRATEAFF.

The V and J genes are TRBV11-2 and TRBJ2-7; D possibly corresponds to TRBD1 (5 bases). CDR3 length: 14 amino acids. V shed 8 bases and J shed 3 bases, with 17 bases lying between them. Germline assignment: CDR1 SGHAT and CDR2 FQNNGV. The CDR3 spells CASSAGAPLYEQYF. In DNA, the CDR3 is TGTGCCAGCTCAGCTGGGGCTCCCCTCTACGAGCAGTACTTC.

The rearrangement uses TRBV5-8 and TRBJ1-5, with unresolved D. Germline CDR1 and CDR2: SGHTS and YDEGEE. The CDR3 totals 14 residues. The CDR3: CASEEGGRNQPQHF. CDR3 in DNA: TGTGCGAGCGAGGAGGGCGGGCGGAATCAGCCCCAGCATTTT.

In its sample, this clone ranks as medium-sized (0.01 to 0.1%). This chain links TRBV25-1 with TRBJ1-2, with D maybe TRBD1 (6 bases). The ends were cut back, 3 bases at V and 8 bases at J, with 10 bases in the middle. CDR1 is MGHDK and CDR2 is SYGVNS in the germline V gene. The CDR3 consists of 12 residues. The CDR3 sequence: CASSETGSGYTF. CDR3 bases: TGTGCCAGCAGTGAGACAGGATCGGGCTACACCTTC.

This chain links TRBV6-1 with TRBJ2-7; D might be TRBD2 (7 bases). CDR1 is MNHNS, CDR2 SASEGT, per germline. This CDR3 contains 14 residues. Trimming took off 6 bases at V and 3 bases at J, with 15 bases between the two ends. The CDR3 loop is CASSEGGLSYEQYF. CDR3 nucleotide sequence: TGTGCCAGCAGCGAGGGGGGGCTAAGCTACGAGCAGTACTTC.

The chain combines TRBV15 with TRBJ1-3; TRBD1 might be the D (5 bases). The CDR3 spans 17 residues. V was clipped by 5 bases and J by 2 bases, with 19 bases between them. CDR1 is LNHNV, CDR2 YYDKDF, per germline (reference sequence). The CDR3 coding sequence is TGTGCCACCAGCCGAGTCCGGGCCAGGGCCCCTGGAAACACCATATATTTT. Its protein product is CATSRVRARAPGNTIYF.

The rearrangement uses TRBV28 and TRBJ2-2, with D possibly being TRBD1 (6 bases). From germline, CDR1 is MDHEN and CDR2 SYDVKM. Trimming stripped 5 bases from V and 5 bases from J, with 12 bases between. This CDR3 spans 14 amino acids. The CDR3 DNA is TGTGCCAGCAGTGGACCAGGGGATACCGGGGAGCTGTTTTTT. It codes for CASSGPGDTGELFF.

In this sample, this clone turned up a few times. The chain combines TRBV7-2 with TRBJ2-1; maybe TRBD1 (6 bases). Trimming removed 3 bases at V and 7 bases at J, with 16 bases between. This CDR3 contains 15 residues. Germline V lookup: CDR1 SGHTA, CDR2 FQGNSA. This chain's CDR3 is CASSFMRGFENEQFF. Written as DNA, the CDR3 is TGTGCCAGCAGCTTTATGAGGGGGTTTGAAAATGAGCAGTTCTTC.

CDR3 nucleotide sequence: TGTGCCAGCAGCTTCGGGGGGGAGGATGGCTACACCTTC. Translated: CASSFGGEDGYTF. The V call is TRBV7-9, the J call TRBJ1-2; tentative D call: TRBD1 (5 bases). V lost 3 bases, J lost 6 bases, and 11 bases lay in between. CDR1 is SEHNR, CDR2 FQNEAQ, per germline (reference sequence). The CDR3 is 13 amino acids.

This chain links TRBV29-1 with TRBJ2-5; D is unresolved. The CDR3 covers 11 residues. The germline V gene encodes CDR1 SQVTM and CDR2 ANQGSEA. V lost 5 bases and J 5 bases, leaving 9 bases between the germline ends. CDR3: CSVSPSETQYF. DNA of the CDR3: TGCAGCGTTAGCCCGTCTGAGACCCAGTACTTC. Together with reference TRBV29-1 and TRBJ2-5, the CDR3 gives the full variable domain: SAVISQKPSRDICQRGTSLTIQCQVDSQVTMMFWYRQQPGQSLTLIATANQGSEATYESGFVIDKFPISRPNLTFSTLTVSNMSPEDSSIYLCSVSPSETQYFGPGTRLLVL.

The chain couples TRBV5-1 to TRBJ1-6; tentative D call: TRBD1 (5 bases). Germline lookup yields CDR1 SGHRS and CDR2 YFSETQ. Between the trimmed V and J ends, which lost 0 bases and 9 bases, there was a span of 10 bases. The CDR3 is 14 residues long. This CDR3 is CASSLVGEVSPLHF. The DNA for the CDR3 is TGCGCCAGCAGCTTGGTAGGGGAAGTTTCACCCCTCCACTTT.

In DNA form, the CDR3 reads TGTGCCAGCAGCTTAGAACAGGGGAGCAGAAACACCATATATTTT. The encoded protein is CASSLEQGSRNTIYF. V usage is TRBV7-8 and J usage is TRBJ1-3, with 7 bases aligning to TRBD1. Germline lookup yields CDR1 SGHVS and CDR2 FQNEAQ. V trimming: 1 base; J trimming: 5 bases; junction bases outside the gene matches: 5. This CDR3 spans 15 amino acids.

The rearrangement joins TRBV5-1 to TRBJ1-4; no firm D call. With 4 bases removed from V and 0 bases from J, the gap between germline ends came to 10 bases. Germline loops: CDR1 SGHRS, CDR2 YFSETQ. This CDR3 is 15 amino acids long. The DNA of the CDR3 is TGCGCCAGCAGCGTTGGAGGTACAACTAATGAAAAACTGTTTTTT. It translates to CASSVGGTTNEKLFF.

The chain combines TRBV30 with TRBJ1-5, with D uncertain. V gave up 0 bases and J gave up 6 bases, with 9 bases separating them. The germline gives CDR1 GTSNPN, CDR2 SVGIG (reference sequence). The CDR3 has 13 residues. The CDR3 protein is CAWSVSPRQPQHF. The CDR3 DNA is TGTGCCTGGAGTGTAAGTCCGCGTCAGCCCCAGCATTTT.

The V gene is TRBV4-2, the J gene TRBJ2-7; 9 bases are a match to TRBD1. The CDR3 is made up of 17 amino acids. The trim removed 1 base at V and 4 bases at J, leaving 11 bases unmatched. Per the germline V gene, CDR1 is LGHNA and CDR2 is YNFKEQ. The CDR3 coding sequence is TGTGCCAGCAGCCAAGGGGGTAGTGGACAGGGGACTTACGAGCAGTACTTC. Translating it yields CASSQGGSGQGTYEQYF.

CDR3 region: CASSLVATEGVSGYTF. CDR3 nucleotide sequence: TGTGCCAGCAGCTTGGTGGCCACCGAAGGAGTGTCTGGCTACACCTTC. V usage is TRBV5-4 and J usage is TRBJ1-2; no clear D. CDR1 and CDR2 (germline): SGHNT, YYREEE (reference sequence). Trimming cost V 0 bases and J 7 bases, with 19 bases left between them. This CDR3 has 16 amino acids. Full variable domain (missing parts from reference TRBV5-4 and TRBJ1-2): ETGVTQSPTHLIKTRGQQVTLRCSSQSGHNTVSWYQQALGQGPQFIFQYYREEENGRGNFPPRFSGLQFPNYSSELNVNALELDDSALYLCASSLVATEGVSGYTFGSGTRLTVV.

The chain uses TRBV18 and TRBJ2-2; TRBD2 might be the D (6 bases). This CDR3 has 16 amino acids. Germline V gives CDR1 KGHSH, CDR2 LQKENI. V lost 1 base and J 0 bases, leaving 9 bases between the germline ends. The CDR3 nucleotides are TGTGCCAGCTCACCACGGAGGGGCTCGAACACCGGGGAGCTGTTTTTT. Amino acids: CASSPRRGSNTGELFF.

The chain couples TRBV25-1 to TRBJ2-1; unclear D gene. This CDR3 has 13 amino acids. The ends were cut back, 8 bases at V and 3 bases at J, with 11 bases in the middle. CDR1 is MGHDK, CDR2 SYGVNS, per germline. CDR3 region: CASSKRHYNEQFF. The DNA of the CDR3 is TGTGCCAGCTCCAAGAGACACTACAATGAGCAGTTCTTC.

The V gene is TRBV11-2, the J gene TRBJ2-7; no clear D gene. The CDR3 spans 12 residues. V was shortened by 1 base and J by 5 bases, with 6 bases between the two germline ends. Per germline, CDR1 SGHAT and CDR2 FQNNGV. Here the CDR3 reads CASSLGANEQYF. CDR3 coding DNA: TGTGCCAGCAGCTTAGGGGCGAACGAGCAGTACTTC.

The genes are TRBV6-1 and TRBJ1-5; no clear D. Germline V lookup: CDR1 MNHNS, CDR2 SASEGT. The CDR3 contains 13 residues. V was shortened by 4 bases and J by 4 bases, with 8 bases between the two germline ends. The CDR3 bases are TGTGCCAGCAGTGGGGCAGAAAATCAGCCCCAGCATTTT. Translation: CASSGAENQPQHF.

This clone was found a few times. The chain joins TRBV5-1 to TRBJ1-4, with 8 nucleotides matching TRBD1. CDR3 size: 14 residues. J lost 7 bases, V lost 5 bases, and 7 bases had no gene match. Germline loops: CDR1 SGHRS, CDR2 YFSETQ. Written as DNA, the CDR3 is TGCGCCAGCAGTCAAACAGGGGGAAGTGAAAAACTGTTTTTT. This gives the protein CASSQTGGSEKLFF.